This T cell receptor beta chain was identified during a study of T cell clones after liver transplantation. Study as a whole: Subjects received no induction therapy and standard immunosuppression until randomization at 12-24 months post-transplant. Tolerance: complete withdrawal held at least one year, liver enzymes staying within twice normal.

Sequenced by immunoSEQ multiplex PCR; TCRdb stores in-frame clones only, minus some. This sample yields under 35,000 clones, of which about 94% are seen a single time; about 24% belongs to the top ten. To note about this clone: Its antigen is undetermined.

Regarding the study as a whole: Low donor cell numbers restricted donor-reactive repertoire measurement in a couple of subjects.

This sequence originates from a human patient who received a liver transplant. Some T cells may trace back to the graft donor. Here the sequenced sample was CD8+ T cells from blood, taken 12 months after liver transplant.

The CDR3 region is CASSLSSHGGVPDNEQFF. CDR3 coding DNA: TGTGCCAGCAGCTTATCATCTCACGGGGGGGTCCCCGACAATGAGCAGTTCTTC. The chain uses TRBV11-2 and TRBJ2-1; 8 nucleotides line up with TRBD2. Germline lookup yields CDR1 SGHAT and CDR2 FQNNGV. This CDR3 is 18 amino acids long. The trim removed 2 bases at V and 5 bases at J, leaving 14 bases unmatched. The full variable domain, with the rest looked up from reference TRBV11-2 and TRBJ2-1, is EAGVAQSPRYKIIEKRQSVAFWCNPISGHATLYWYQQILGQGPKLLIQFQNNGVVDDSQLPKDRFSAERLKGVDSTLKIQPAKLEDSAVYLCASSLSSHGGVPDNEQFFGPGTRLTVL.